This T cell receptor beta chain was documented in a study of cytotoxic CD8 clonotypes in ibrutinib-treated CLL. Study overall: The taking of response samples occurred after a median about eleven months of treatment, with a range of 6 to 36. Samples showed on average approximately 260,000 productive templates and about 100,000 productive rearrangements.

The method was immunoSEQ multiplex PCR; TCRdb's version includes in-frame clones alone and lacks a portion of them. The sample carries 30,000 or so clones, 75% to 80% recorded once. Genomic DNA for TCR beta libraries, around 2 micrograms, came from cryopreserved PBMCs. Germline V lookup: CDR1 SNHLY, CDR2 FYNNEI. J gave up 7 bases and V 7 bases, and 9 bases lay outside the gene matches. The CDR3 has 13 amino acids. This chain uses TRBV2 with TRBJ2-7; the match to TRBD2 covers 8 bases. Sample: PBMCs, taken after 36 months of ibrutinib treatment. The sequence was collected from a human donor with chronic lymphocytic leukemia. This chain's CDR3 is CASTGLGEGEQYF. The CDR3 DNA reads TGTGCCAGCACGGGACTAGGAGAAGGGGAGCAGTACTTC.